These T cell receptor beta chains were read from a single sample in a study of cytomegalovirus exposure and HLA in healthy donors. Libraries were prepared by immunoSEQ multiplex PCR; TCRdb keeps only in-frame clonotypes and omits some of them. The sample carries around 130,000 clones, around 85% recorded once. Material for sequencing was PBMCs. The receptors come from a woman between 25 and 40 years old in good health and CMV-seropositive. Each CDR3 is given with its conserved first and last residue. A D gene is named only where the DNA matches it firmly. Rows may omit the clone size; those that give it use once, few, many or a size class.

v_gene	j_gene	abundance	d_gene	CDR3aa	CDR3nt
TRBV5-4	TRBJ1-4	NA	TRBD1	CASSLDRGGEKLFF	TGTGCCAGCAGCTTGGACAGGGGGGGTGAAAAACTGTTTTTT
TRBV5-1	TRBJ1-5	NA	TRBD1	CASSQGQPNQPQHF	TGCGCCAGCAGCCAGGGACAGCCTAATCAGCCCCAGCATTTT
TRBV30	TRBJ1-1	once	NA	CAWSRGLNTEAFF	TGTGCCTGGAGTAGAGGGCTGAACACTGAAGCTTTCTTT
TRBV15	TRBJ1-4	few	NA	CATSSELNRASNEKLFF	TGTGCCACCAGCAGCGAACTTAACAGGGCTTCGAATGAAAAACTGTTTTTT
TRBV5-4	TRBJ1-1	NA	NA	CASWGGQGRNTEAFF	TGTGCCTCCTGGGGAGGGCAAGGGCGGAACACTGAAGCTTTCTTT
TRBV6-1	TRBJ2-7	NA	NA	CASSAPEGGTDEQYF	TGTGCCAGCAGTGCCCCGGAGGGGGGGACTGACGAGCAGTACTTC
TRBV30	TRBJ1-1	once	TRBD1	CAWSVGQMISEAFF	TGTGCCTGGAGTGTGGGACAGATGATTTCTGAAGCTTTCTTT
TRBV6-6	TRBJ1-5	NA	NA	CASSYSREQPQHF	TGTGCCAGCAGTTACTCGAGGGAGCAGCCCCAGCATTTT
TRBV27	TRBJ1-4	NA	NA	CASRTGSYEKLFF	TGTGCCAGCAGAACAGGGAGTTATGAAAAACTGTTTTTT
TRBV6-5	TRBJ1-6	NA	TRBD1	CASSWGQGAPGSPLHF	TGTGCCAGCAGTTGGGGACAGGGGGCTCCGGGTTCACCCCTCCACTTT
TRBV10-3	TRBJ2-1	NA	NA	CAIAVGGANEQFF	TGTGCCATCGCCGTCGGGGGAGCCAATGAGCAGTTCTTC
TRBV2	TRBJ1-3	NA	TRBD1	CASSWDSQFHKGNTIYF	TGTGCCAGCAGTTGGGACAGTCAGTTTCACAAAGGAAACACCATATATTTT
TRBV5-1	TRBJ2-1	NA	NA	CASSLLTTRGNEQFF	TGCGCCAGCAGCTTGTTGACTACAAGGGGGAATGAGCAGTTCTTC
TRBV5-1	TRBJ1-2	NA	TRBD1	CASSLTLDRDYGYTF	TGCGCCAGCAGCTTGACCCTGGACAGGGACTATGGCTACACCTTC
TRBV30	TRBJ2-1	NA	NA	CAWSVQSGGWKFF	TGTGCCTGGAGTGTACAGTCCGGAGGGTGGAAGTTCTTC
TRBV30	TRBJ2-7	NA	TRBD1	CAWNAGGSREQYF	TGTGCCTGGAACGCAGGGGGCTCGAGGGAGCAGTACTTC